These 4 T cell receptor beta chains were all obtained from the same sample, sequenced in a study of blood T cells in healthy people across ages. It was with a sample-barcoded 5' primer and a J-beta primer mix that a second PCR of roughly 7 to 12 cycles was run. Each CDR3 protein gets one entry after TCRdb re-called the 5' RACE reads with MiXCR. The sample records about 620,000 distinct CDR3 sequences, around 21% being singletons. The sequenced material came from blood. The receptors come from a man between 65 and 85 years old in good health.

A few counts support this clonotype. The chain carries TRBV12-3 or TRBV12-4 and TRBJ2-7; 10 bases match TRBD1. This CDR3 is 14 amino acids long. With 7 bases clipped from V and 3 bases from J, the junction kept 6 bases outside the gene matches. CDR3 sequence: CASTGTGAGYEQYF. CDR3 bases: TGTGCCAGCACTGGGACAGGGGCAGGCTACGAGCAGTACTTC.

To note about this clonotype: Mismatch with germline at one junction end may stem from a read error. The genes are TRBV24-1 and TRBJ2-5; no reliable D call. The CDR3 consists of 15 residues. From germline, CDR1 is KGHDR and CDR2 SFDVKD. CDR3 sequence reads: CAASDLSAARETQYF. CDR3 DNA: TGTGCCGCCAGTGATTTGTCTGCGGCTCGGGAGACCCAGTACTTC.

CDR3 residues: CASSQGRLAGLYEQYF. The CDR3 region has the DNA TGTGCCAGCAGCCAAGGGCGCCTAGCGGGGCTTTACGAGCAGTACTTC. The chain has TRBV3-1 and TRBJ2-7; 9 bases match TRBD2. Germline CDR1 and CDR2: LGHDT and YNNKEL (reference sequence). The CDR3 sequence is 16 residues long. V shed 1 base and J 4 bases; nucleotides not matched to a gene: 8.

There are a few counts of this clonotype. This chain links TRBV7-2 with TRBJ2-5, with D possibly matching TRBD2 (6 bases). The V and J ends lost 2 bases and 2 bases respectively, with 15 bases between them. CDR3 length equals 16 residues. Germline V CDR1 and CDR2: SGHTA, FQGNSA. Here the CDR3 DNA reads TGTGCCAGCAGCTTATTTAGCTGGACTAAACAAGAGACCCAGTACTTC. Translating it yields CASSLFSWTKQETQYF.